Shown below are 12 T cell receptor beta chains from a single sample sequenced in a study of identical twins. TCRdb processed the 5' RACE reads anew with MiXCR; each CDR3 protein has one entry. The sample records a few hundred thousand distinct CDR3 sequences, over 5.5% being singletons. In addition, the sample was reused for a study of T cells expressing NK-cell markers.

Input material: CD8+ T cells sorted from blood. The receptors originated from a woman aged 18 to 35 in good health.

This clonotype was counted between two and nine times. The chain is built from TRBV2 and TRBJ2-1; TRBD2 matches at 8 bases. Germline V gene lookup returns CDR1 SNHLY and CDR2 FYNNEI. J lost 2 bases, V lost 7 bases, and 7 bases had no gene match. The CDR3 is 15 amino acids. CDR3 in DNA: TGTGCCAGCACTTCTACTAGCGGTGCCTACAATGAGCAGTTCTTC. Translating it yields CASTSTSGAYNEQFF.

The V and J genes are TRBV5-8 and TRBJ1-1; D ambiguous. The CDR3 extends over 16 amino acids. The ends were cut back, 4 bases at V and 1 base at J, with 17 bases in the middle. Germline loops: CDR1 SGHTS, CDR2 YDEGEE. The CDR3 DNA sequence: TGTGCCAGCAGCCCCTCGGAAGGTCGGGGGAACACTGAAGCTTTCTTT. Its translation: CASSPSEGRGNTEAFF.

This clonotype was observed at least ten times. The rearrangement joins TRBV12-3 or TRBV12-4 to TRBJ2-7; D is uncertain. Trimming stripped 4 bases from V and 6 bases from J, with 7 bases between. The CDR3 loop spans 11 amino acids. This chain's CDR3 is CASSSSSEQYF. The CDR3 DNA reads TGTGCCAGCAGTTCTAGTTCCGAGCAGTACTTC.

This clonotype appeared many times. The chain couples TRBV20-1 to TRBJ2-7; 7 bases are shared with TRBD2. J lost 2 bases, V lost 3 bases, and 10 bases had no gene match. CDR1 and CDR2 (germline): DFQATT, SNEGSKA (reference sequence). The CDR3 loop spans 15 amino acids. The CDR3 region is CSASPKRGGAYEQYF. The CDR3 DNA reads as TGCAGTGCTAGCCCCAAGCGGGGAGGCGCCTACGAGCAGTACTTC.

This clonotype was detected a few times. The chain uses TRBV2 and TRBJ2-7; D gene ambiguous. Trimming pared 10 bases from V and 3 bases from J, leaving 13 bases between. This CDR3 contains 12 residues. Germline V gene sequence: CDR1 SNHLY, CDR2 FYNNEI. CDR3 protein: CATDGRNYEQYF. The DNA of the CDR3 is TGTGCCACGGACGGCCGCAACTACGAGCAGTACTTC.

This clonotype came up a few times. The V and J genes are TRBV9 and TRBJ2-1; 7 nucleotides match TRBD2. Per the germline V gene, CDR1 is SGDLS and CDR2 is YYNGEE. J was trimmed by 8 bases and V by 2 bases; bases with no gene match: 10. The CDR3 is made up of 15 amino acids. The CDR3 DNA sequence: TGTGCCAGCAGCGTCGGGAGCAGCGGGATGGATGAGCAGTTCTTC. Its protein is CASSVGSSGMDEQFF.

This clonotype was found many times. The chain joins TRBV2 to TRBJ1-1; D unresolved. Trimming shortened V by 8 bases and J by 6 bases, and 7 bases separated the two germline ends. Germline-derived CDR1 and CDR2 are SNHLY and FYNNEI. This CDR3 region has 10 residues. This chain's CDR3 is CASVGAEAFF. The DNA of the CDR3 is TGTGCCAGCGTTGGGGCTGAAGCTTTCTTT.

This rearrangement joins TRBV15 to TRBJ1-1; no firm D call. In germline, CDR1 is LNHNV, CDR2 YYDKDF (reference sequence). CDR3 length: 13 amino acids. The V end was cut by 0 bases, the J end by 8 bases, with 10 bases between. The CDR3 is CATSRDPVGEAFF. CDR3 in DNA: TGTGCCACCAGCAGAGATCCCGTGGGGGAAGCTTTCTTT.

This clonotype was counted between two and nine times. This chain links TRBV5-1 with TRBJ1-2; D remains unclear. Germline CDR1 is SGHRS and CDR2 is YFSETQ. V was clipped by 3 bases and J by 6 bases, with 6 bases between them. This CDR3 comprises 11 residues. The CDR3 bases are TGCGCCAGCAGCTCGAAGAATGGCTACACCTTC. This codes for CASSSKNGYTF. The full variable domain, its missing parts supplied by reference TRBV5-1 and TRBJ1-2, is KAGVTQTPRYLIKTRGQQVTLSCSPISGHRSVSWYQQTPGQGLQFLFEYFSETQRNKGNFPGRFSGRQFSNSRSEMNVSTLELGDSALYLCASSSKNGYTFGSGTRLTVV.

This clonotype occurred many times. The chain has TRBV7-9 and TRBJ2-5; D remains unclear. The germline V gene has CDR1 SEHNR and CDR2 FQNEAQ (reference sequence). The CDR3 is 13 residues long. Trimming removed 8 bases from V and 1 base from J, with 11 bases in between. CDR3 coding DNA: TGTGCCAGCCGCGCAGGACCCCAAGAGACCCAGTACTTC. This translates into CASRAGPQETQYF.

This clonotype was observed a handful of times. The chain uses TRBV7-2 and TRBJ2-7; TRBD1 matches at 9 bases. V shed 6 bases and J 4 bases; nucleotides not matched to a gene: 7. Germline V gene lookup returns CDR1 SGHTA and CDR2 FQGNSA. The CDR3 is made up of 14 amino acids. The CDR3 coding sequence is TGTGCCAGCAGTTTGCCGGGACAGGGTTACGAGCAGTACTTC. Its translation is CASSLPGQGYEQYF. Based on the CDR3 plus reference TRBV7-2 and TRBJ2-7, the full variable domain is GAGVSQSPSNKVTEKGKDVELRCDPISGHTALYWYRQSLGQGLEFLIYFQGNSAPDKSGLPSDRFSAERTGGSVSTLTIQRTQQEDSAVYLCASSLPGQGYEQYFGPGTRLTVT.

This clonotype was found many times. The chain joins TRBV29-1 to TRBJ2-7, with 9 bases matching TRBD1. The junction had 4 bases not matched to a gene; V was cut back by 3 bases and J by 4 bases. This CDR3 comprises 13 residues. The germline V gene has CDR1 SQVTM and CDR2 ANQGSEA. The CDR3 DNA reads TGCAGCGTTGAGGCGGACAGGGGATACGAGCAGTACTTC. This sequence encodes CSVEADRGYEQYF.